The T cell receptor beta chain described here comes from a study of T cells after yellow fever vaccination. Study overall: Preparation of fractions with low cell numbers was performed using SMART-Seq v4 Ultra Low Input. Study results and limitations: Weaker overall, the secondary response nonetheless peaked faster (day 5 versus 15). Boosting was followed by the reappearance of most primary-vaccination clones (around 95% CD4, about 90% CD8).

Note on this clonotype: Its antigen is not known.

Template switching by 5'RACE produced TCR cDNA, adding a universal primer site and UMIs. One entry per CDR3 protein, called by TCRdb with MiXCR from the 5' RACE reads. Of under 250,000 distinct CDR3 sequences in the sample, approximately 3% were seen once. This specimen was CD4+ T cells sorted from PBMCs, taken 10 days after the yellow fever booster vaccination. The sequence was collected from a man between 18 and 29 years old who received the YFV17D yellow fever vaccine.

CDR3 sequence: CASRRGAGGETQYF. The CDR3 nucleotides read TGTGCCAGCCGGCGGGGGGCAGGGGGAGAGACCCAGTACTTC. The genes are TRBV12-3 or TRBV12-4 and TRBJ2-5; D is possibly TRBD2 (8 bases). Deletions cut 8 bases from V and 4 bases from J, with 17 bases between. This CDR3 contains 14 residues.